This TCR beta chain was observed in a study of metastatic and nonmetastatic thyroid tumors. The ends were cut back, 3 bases at V and 1 base at J, with 11 bases in the middle. Per germline, CDR1 SGHRS and CDR2 YFSETQ. This CDR3 is built from 15 residues. This clone was observed a handful of times. From the PCR reads, TCRdb re-called clones with MiXCR. The sample yields approximately 32,000 clones, under 40% seen once. Every patient underwent thyroid surgery untreated. The TCR was taken from a female donor with papillary thyroid cancer or a benign thyroid nodule (not recorded which). Some clones in this sample may be carry-over from other donors' samples. This rearrangement joins TRBV5-1 to TRBJ2-1, with D tentatively TRBD2 (6 bases). Sample: tumor tissue. CDR3 DNA sequence: TGCGCCAGCAGCTCGCTGCTAGCGTCCTACAATGAGCAGTTCTTC. The encoded protein is CASSSLLASYNEQFF.